This T cell receptor (beta chain) was obtained from a study of cytomegalovirus exposure and HLA in healthy donors. Study-wide points: When analyzed later, the rates of TCR association showed variation by HLA locus, with DRB1 the most and HLA-C the fewest. Most of the CMV-associated TCR beta chains (in a later analysis) appeared to be HLA-restricted.

In germline, CDR1 is LGHNA, CDR2 YSLEER. The V and J ends lost 0 bases and 3 bases respectively, with 18 bases between them. CDR3 length equals 18 residues. In the case of this clone: The antigen remains unidentified.

The PCR made use of 60 Vbeta and 13 Jbeta primers. Profiling relied on immunoSEQ multiplex PCR, and the TCRdb table lists in-frame clones only, not all of them. This table lists about 110,000 clones. This chain joins TRBV4-3 and TRBJ2-1, with D maybe TRBD2 (6 bases). The TCR originated in a man aged 50 or older in good health and CMV-seronegative. Sequencing input: PBMCs. As DNA, the CDR3 is TGCGCCAGCAGCCAAGAGAGCCTCAGGGCCGGGAGCTACAATGAGCAGTTCTTC. Protein: CASSQESLRAGSYNEQFF.